This T cell receptor (beta chain) was captured by sequencing in a study of blood T cell repertoires in COVID-19 (dated by TCRdb to between 2020 and 2021). General notes on the study: The collaborator samples originated in the United States, Italy and Spain and spanned the acute and convalescent phases of COVID-19. The material from the prospective study consisted of cDNA or gDNA derived from T cells, B-cell-depleted T cells, or PBMCs. The dataset comprised deeply sampled blood TCRbeta repertoires from subjects exposed to, actively infected with, or recovered from COVID-19. The repertoires were released in a freely available public database meant as a resource for research on the immune response to SARS-CoV-2. Samples came from the ongoing ImmuneRACE study (first 160 participants) plus 1,254 subjects from 6 global collaborators. Nearly every sample came with metadata listing a de-identified subject ID, COVID-19 status, age in years and sex. HLA class I and class II types, where available, came from metadata supplied by the sample provider rather than from assay-based typing. General conclusions and limits of the study: How much clinical and demographic metadata was included differed by source and by participant, and the metadata was provided uncurated.

TCRbeta CDR3 regions were amplified from genomic DNA using the immunoSEQ Assay, a bias-controlled multiplex PCR. The paper's data handling went like this. The number of nucleated cells in each sample was estimated by amplification of reference gene primers within the assay. To quantify the absolute abundance of each unique TCRbeta CDR3 rearrangement, sequence reads were collapsed and filtered. For each sample, productive Simpson clonality was calculated as the square root of Simpson's diversity index over productive rearrangements. TCRdb re-hosts the immuneACCESS table, in-frame sequences only. Its copies lack some clones; in the studies checked, an unresolved V gene accounts for under half of them, and the cause for the rest is not known. Clone size and the V and J calls come from that table; the DNA yielded D and trimming. In this sample the table shows about 100,000 clones, roughly nine tenths of which occur a single time. The ten largest clones capture 2.1% of the sample.

Whole blood was collected in K2EDTA tubes by collaborating institutions according to the institutions' own protocols. For TCRbeta analysis, collaborators shipped samples in one of three forms: frozen whole blood, isolated PBMCs, or DNA extracted from either of those sample types. As concerns this clone: Its antigen remains unidentified. No quality values exist for individual bases; no much larger clone is one base distant.

What was sequenced was peripheral blood. The clonotype originates from a man over 45 with active COVID-19.

The DNA sequence is TGTGCCAGCAGTGCCCGGGATAGCTCCTACAATGAGCAGTTCTTC. Protein translation: CASSARDSSYNEQFF. In this chain, TRBV6-6 is recombined with TRBJ2-1, and TRBD2 may be the D gene, going by 5 matching bases. The junction carries 11 bases between V and J, which are trimmed by 5 bases and 0 bases respectively. The CDR3, cysteine through phenylalanine, is 15 amino acids long. The read is trimmed to its CDR3 DNA, 45 bases read in frame from base 1. In the germline V gene (reference sequence), CDR1 corresponds to MNHNY and CDR2 to SVGAGI.